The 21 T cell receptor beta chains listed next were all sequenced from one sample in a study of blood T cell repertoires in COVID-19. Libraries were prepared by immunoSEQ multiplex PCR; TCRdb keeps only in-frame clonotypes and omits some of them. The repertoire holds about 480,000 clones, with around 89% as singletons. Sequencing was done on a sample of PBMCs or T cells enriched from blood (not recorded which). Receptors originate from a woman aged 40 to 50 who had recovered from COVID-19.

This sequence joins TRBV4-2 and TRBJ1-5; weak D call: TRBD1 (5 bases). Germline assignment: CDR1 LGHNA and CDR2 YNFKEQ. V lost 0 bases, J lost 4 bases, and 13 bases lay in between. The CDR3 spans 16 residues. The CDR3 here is CASSQDRAGGNQPQHF. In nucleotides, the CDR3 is TGTGCCAGCAGCCAAGATAGGGCGGGGGGGAATCAGCCCCAGCATTTT.

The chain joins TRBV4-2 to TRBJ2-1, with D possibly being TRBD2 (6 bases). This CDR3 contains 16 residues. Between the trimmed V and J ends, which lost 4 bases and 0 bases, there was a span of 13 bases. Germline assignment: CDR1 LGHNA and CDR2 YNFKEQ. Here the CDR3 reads CASSLIIGSSYNEQFF. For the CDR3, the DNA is TGTGCCAGCAGCCTAATAATCGGGAGCTCCTACAATGAGCAGTTCTTC.

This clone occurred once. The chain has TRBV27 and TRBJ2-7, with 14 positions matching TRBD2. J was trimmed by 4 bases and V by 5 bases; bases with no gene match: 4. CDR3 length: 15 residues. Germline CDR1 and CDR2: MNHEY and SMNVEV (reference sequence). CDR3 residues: CASSIRTSGRYEQYF. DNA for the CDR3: TGTGCCAGCAGTATCCGGACTAGCGGGAGGTACGAGCAGTACTTC.

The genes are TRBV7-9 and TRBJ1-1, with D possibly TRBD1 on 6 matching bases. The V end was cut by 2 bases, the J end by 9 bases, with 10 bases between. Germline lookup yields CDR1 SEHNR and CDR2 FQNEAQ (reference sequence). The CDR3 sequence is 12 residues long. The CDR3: CASSLSQGQAFF. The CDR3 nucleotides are TGTGCCAGCAGCTTAAGTCAGGGGCAAGCTTTCTTT.

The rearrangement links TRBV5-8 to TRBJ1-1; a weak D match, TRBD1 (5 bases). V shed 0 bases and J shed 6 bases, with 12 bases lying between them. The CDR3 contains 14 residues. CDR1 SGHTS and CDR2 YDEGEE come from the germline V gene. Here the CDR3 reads CASSLAGGAAEAFF. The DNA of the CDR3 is TGTGCCAGCAGCTTGGCCGGTGGGGCGGCTGAAGCTTTCTTT.

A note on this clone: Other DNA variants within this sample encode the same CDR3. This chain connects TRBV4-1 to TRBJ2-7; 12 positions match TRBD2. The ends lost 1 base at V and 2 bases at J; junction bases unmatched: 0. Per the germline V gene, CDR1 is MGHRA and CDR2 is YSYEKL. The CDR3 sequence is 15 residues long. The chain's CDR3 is CASSQGLAGAYEQYF. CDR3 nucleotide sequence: TGCGCCAGCAGCCAAGGACTAGCGGGGGCCTACGAGCAGTACTTC.

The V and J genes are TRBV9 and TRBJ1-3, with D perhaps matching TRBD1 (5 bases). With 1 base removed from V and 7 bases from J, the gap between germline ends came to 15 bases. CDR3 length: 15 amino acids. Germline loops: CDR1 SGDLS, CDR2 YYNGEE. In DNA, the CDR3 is TGTGCCAGCAGCGTATTTGCAGGGCCAGCGAACACCATATATTTT. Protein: CASSVFAGPANTIYF.

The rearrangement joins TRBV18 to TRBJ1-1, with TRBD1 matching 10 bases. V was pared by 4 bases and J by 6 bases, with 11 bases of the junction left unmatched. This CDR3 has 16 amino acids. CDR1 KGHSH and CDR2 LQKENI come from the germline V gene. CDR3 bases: TGTGCCAGCTCACTACACCCGGGACAGGGGAGGGCTGAAGCTTTCTTT. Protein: CASSLHPGQGRAEAFF.

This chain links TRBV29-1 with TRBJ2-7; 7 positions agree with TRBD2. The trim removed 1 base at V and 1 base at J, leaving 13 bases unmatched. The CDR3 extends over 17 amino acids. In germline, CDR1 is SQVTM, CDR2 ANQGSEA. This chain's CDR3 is CSVEAGGGARGSYEQYF. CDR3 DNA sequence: TGCAGCGTTGAAGCGGGGGGTGGGGCCAGAGGGTCCTACGAGCAGTACTTC.

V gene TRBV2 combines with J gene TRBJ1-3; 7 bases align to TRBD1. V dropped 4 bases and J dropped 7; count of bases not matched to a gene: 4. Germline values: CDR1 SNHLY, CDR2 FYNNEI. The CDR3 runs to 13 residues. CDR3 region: CASSGQGRNTIYF. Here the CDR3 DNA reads TGTGCCAGCAGTGGACAGGGAAGGAACACCATATATTTT.

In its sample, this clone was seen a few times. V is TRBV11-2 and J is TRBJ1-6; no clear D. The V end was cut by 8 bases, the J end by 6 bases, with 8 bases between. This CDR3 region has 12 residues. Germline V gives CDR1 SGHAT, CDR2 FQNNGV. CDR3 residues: CASQGGNSPLHF. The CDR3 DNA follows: TGTGCCAGCCAAGGAGGTAATTCACCCCTCCACTTT.

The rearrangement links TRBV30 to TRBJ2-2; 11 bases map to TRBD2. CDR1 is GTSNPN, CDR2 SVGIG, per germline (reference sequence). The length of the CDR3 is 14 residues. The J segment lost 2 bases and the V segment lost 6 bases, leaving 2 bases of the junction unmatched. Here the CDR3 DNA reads TGTGCCTGCGGACTAGCGGGCAACACCGGGGAGCTGTTTTTT. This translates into CACGLAGNTGELFF.

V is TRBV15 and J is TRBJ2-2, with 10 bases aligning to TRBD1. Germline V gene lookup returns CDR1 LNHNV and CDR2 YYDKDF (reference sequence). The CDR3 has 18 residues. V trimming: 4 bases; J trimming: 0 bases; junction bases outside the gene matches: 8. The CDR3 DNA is TGTGCCACCAGCACTTGGGACAGGGGTCAGGCGAACACCGGGGAGCTGTTTTTT. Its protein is CATSTWDRGQANTGELFF.

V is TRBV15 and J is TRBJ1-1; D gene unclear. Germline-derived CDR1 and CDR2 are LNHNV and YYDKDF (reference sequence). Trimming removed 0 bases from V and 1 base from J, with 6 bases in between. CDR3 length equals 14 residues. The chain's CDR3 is CATSRDPGNTEAFF. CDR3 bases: TGTGCCACCAGCAGAGATCCGGGGAACACTGAAGCTTTCTTT.

Written as DNA, the CDR3 is TGTGCCAGCAGTTACACAGCGGGAGGGCCTGTAGACGAGCAGTACTTC. Its translation: CASSYTAGGPVDEQYF. The chain employs TRBV6-2 or TRBV6-3 and TRBJ2-7; 10 nucleotides match TRBD2. V shed 2 bases, J shed 5 bases, and the junction held 9 bases outside the gene matches. Germline-derived CDR1 and CDR2 are MNHEY and SVGEGT. CDR3 length: 16 residues.

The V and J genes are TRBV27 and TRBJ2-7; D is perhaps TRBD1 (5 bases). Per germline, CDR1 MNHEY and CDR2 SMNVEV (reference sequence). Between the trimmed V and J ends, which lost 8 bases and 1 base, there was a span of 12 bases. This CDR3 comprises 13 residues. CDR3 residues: CASVSQGSYEQYF. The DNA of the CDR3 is TGTGCCAGCGTCAGCCAGGGTTCCTACGAGCAGTACTTC.

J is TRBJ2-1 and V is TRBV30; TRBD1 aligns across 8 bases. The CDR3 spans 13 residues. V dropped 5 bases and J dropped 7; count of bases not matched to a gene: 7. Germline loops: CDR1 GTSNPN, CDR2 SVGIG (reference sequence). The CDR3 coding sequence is TGTGCCTGGTTAGTCAGGGGGCCGAATGAGCAGTTCTTC. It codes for CAWLVRGPNEQFF.

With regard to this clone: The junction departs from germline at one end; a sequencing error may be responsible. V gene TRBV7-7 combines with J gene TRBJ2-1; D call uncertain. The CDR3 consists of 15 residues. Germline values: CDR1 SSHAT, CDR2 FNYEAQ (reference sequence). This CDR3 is CASSLGGGTYNEQFF. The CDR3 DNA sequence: TGTGCTAGCAGCTTAGGTGGCGGTACCTACAATGAGCAGTTCTTC.

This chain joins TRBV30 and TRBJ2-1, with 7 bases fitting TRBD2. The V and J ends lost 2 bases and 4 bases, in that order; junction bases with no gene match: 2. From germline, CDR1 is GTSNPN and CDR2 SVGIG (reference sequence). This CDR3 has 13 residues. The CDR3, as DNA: TGTGCCTGGAGTCTAGCGGATTACAATGAGCAGTTCTTC. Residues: CAWSLADYNEQFF.

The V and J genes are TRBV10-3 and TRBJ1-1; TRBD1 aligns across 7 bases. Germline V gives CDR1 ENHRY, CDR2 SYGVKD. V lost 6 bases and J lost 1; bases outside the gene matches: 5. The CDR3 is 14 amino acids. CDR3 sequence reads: CAIRADRENTEAFF. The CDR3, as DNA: TGTGCCATCAGGGCTGACAGGGAGAACACTGAAGCTTTCTTT.

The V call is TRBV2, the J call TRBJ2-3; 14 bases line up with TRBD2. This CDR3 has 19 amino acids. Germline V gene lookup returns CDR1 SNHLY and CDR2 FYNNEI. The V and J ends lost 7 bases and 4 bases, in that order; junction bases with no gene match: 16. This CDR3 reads CASTIIPPGLAGEADTQYF. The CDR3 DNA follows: TGTGCCAGCACCATAATTCCTCCGGGACTAGCGGGAGAGGCAGATACGCAGTATTTT.